Described below is a single T cell receptor (beta chain) sequence and its context. The antigen is undetermined. Other DNA sequences in the same sample also yield this CDR3. Germline CDR1 SNHLY, CDR2 FYNNEI. V was clipped by 6 bases and J by 4 bases; unmatched bases: 2. The CDR3 spans 14 residues. These data belong to a study of beta chain features in type 1 diabetes. Since all of the isolated RNA was reverse transcribed, expressed TCRB transcripts were what got sequenced. The method was immunoSEQ multiplex PCR; TCRdb's version includes in-frame clones alone and lacks a portion of them. Of around 140,000 clones listed, 9% are singletons. Study results and caveats: Type 1 diabetes patients had moderately but significantly shorter TCRB CDR3s in all four CD4+ subsets.

Sequenced material: central memory CD4+ T cells from blood. The J gene is TRBJ1-5, the V gene TRBV2; TRBD1 matches at 11 bases. This clonotype was obtained from a man aged 30 to 45 with type 1 diabetes. CDR3 region: CASRGTGGNQPQHF. The CDR3 DNA reads as TGTGCCAGCAGGGGGACAGGGGGGAATCAGCCCCAGCATTTT.